These 17 T cell receptor beta chains share one sample of origin, sequenced in a study of blood T cell repertoires in COVID-19. The table came from immunoSEQ multiplex PCR; TCRdb's copy has only in-frame clones and leaves some out. The sample shows over 110,000 clones, 88% of them seen only once. Material for sequencing was peripheral blood. Receptors were obtained from a human donor in a cohort sampled during active COVID-19.

This clone was seen only once. The chain recombines TRBV12-3 or TRBV12-4 with TRBJ2-5; weak D call: TRBD1 (6 bases). V lost 3 bases to trimming and J lost 5 bases, with 10 bases between them. The CDR3 is made up of 13 amino acids. The chain's CDR3 is CASSFGTPETQYF. In DNA, the CDR3 is TGTGCCAGCAGTTTTGGGACACCGGAGACCCAGTACTTC.

V is TRBV7-9 and J is TRBJ1-5; 8 positions agree with TRBD1. Per the germline V gene, CDR1 is SEHNR and CDR2 is FQNEAQ (reference sequence). CDR3 size: 14 residues. Trimming removed 4 bases from V and 4 bases from J; junction bases left unmatched: 3. The CDR3 DNA reads as TGTGCCAGCAGCTCCGGGACAGGTAATCAGCCCCAGCATTTT. Protein product: CASSSGTGNQPQHF.

J is TRBJ2-4 and V is TRBV5-1; 8 bases fit TRBD2. V was pared by 2 bases and J by 4 bases, with 5 bases of the junction left unmatched. The CDR3 has 15 residues. Germline CDR1 reads SGHRS; CDR2 reads YFSETQ. The CDR3 is CASSLSSGGKNIQYF. The CDR3 nucleotides are TGCGCCAGCAGCTTATCGAGCGGGGGAAAAAACATTCAGTACTTC.

The gene calls are TRBV10-3 and TRBJ2-1; possibly TRBD1 for D (6 bases). This CDR3 contains 16 residues. Trimming shortened V by 2 bases and J by 3 bases, and 14 bases separated the two germline ends. Germline CDR1 ENHRY, CDR2 SYGVKD. The CDR3 nucleotides are TGTGCCATCAGTGAGCTGATAGCAGGGGTCTACAATGAGCAGTTCTTC. This encodes CAISELIAGVYNEQFF.

The chain couples TRBV29-1 to TRBJ2-3; TRBD1 is a possible D gene (6 bases). This CDR3 has 14 amino acids. V lost 2 bases, J lost 1 base, and 10 bases lay in between. Germline V lookup: CDR1 SQVTM, CDR2 ANQGSEA. The CDR3 loop is CSVEPGQRTDTQYF. The CDR3 DNA follows: TGCAGCGTTGAACCCGGACAGCGCACAGATACGCAGTATTTT.

The V and J genes are TRBV12-3 or TRBV12-4 and TRBJ2-3, with D perhaps TRBD1 (5 bases). V was pared by 5 bases and J by 11 bases, with 17 bases between. CDR3 length equals 13 residues. The CDR3 here is CASSLGPIRGQYF. CDR3 sequence (DNA): TGTGCCAGCAGTCTCGGACCGATAAGGGGGCAGTATTTT.

V is TRBV7-9 and J is TRBJ2-1, with TRBD1 matching 7 bases. Trimming removed 4 bases from V and 2 bases from J; junction bases left unmatched: 5. The germline gives CDR1 SEHNR, CDR2 FQNEAQ (reference sequence). This CDR3 region has 15 residues. CDR3: CASSSQGTPYNEQFF. Here the CDR3 DNA reads TGTGCCAGCAGCTCACAGGGGACCCCCTACAATGAGCAGTTCTTC.

This sequence joins TRBV27 and TRBJ2-1; weak D call: TRBD1 (5 bases). Germline CDR1 is MNHEY and CDR2 is SMNVEV (reference sequence). The CDR3 is 14 amino acids. V lost 5 bases to trimming and J lost 4 bases, with 12 bases between them. CDR3 bases: TGTGCCAGCAGTCTTGGGCAGGGTTACAATGAGCAGTTCTTC. Translating it yields CASSLGQGYNEQFF.

This clone was picked up one time. The J gene is TRBJ1-5, the V gene TRBV18; TRBD1 agrees at 7 bases. CDR1 and CDR2 from the germline V gene are KGHSH and LQKENI. The CDR3 covers 16 residues. The ends lost 4 bases at V and 3 bases at J; junction bases unmatched: 9. CDR3 loop: CASSLAGTANNQPQHF. The CDR3 nucleotides are TGTGCCAGCTCACTCGCCGGGACAGCGAACAATCAGCCCCAGCATTTT.

This clone turned up a few times. The J gene is TRBJ2-2, the V gene TRBV27; 9 bases align to TRBD1. Germline values: CDR1 MNHEY, CDR2 SMNVEV (reference sequence). The CDR3 runs 15 residues. The V gene end was trimmed by 5 bases and the J gene end by 3 bases; junction bases not matched to a gene: 4. The chain's CDR3 is CASSPRQGDTGELFF. The CDR3 DNA is TGTGCCAGCAGTCCAAGACAGGGGGACACCGGGGAGCTGTTTTTT.

This clone was detected a few times. The chain couples TRBV19 to TRBJ1-5; D is perhaps TRBD1 (5 bases). V lost 2 bases, J lost 0 bases, and 14 bases lay in between. Germline V gives CDR1 LNHDA, CDR2 SQIVND (reference sequence). The CDR3 is made up of 17 amino acids. The DNA of the CDR3 is TGTGCCAGTAGTATATCTTGGGGGACTGATAGCAATCAGCCCCAGCATTTT. This encodes CASSISWGTDSNQPQHF.

V gene TRBV3-1 (or the pseudogene TRBV3-2) combines with J gene TRBJ1-4, with D perhaps TRBD1 (6 bases). Per the germline V gene, CDR1 is LGHDT and CDR2 is YNNKEL (reference sequence). Between the trimmed V and J ends, which lost 4 bases and 11 bases, there was a span of 26 bases. The CDR3 is 17 residues long. The CDR3 loop reads CASSLQGAAQGAHKLFF. CDR3 nucleotides: TGTGCCAGCAGCCTACAAGGGGCCGCACAGGGTGCCCACAAACTGTTTTTT.

The chain carries TRBV7-6 and TRBJ1-1; D perhaps matches TRBD1 (5 bases). CDR3 length: 12 amino acids. The V end lost 5 bases, the J end lost 5 bases, and 9 bases lay between the germline ends. Germline V lookup: CDR1 SGHVS, CDR2 FNYEAQ. The chain's CDR3 is CASSPDITEAFF. For the CDR3, the DNA is TGTGCCAGCAGCCCGGACATTACTGAAGCTTTCTTT.

The V gene is TRBV3-1 (or the pseudogene TRBV3-2), the J gene TRBJ2-7; D might be TRBD2 (5 bases). This CDR3 comprises 16 residues. Germline lookup yields CDR1 LGHDT and CDR2 YNNKEL (reference sequence). The V end was cut by 4 bases, the J end by 2 bases, with 18 bases between. The CDR3 sequence: CASSPARGVDPYEQYF. CDR3 sequence (DNA): TGTGCCAGCAGCCCGGCCCGGGGTGTTGATCCCTACGAGCAGTACTTC.

The chain is built from TRBV7-6 and TRBJ2-1; 7 nucleotides line up with TRBD2. The CDR3 runs to 15 residues. CDR1 SGHVS and CDR2 FNYEAQ come from the germline V gene. J gave up 7 bases and V 5 bases, and 11 bases lay outside the gene matches. This CDR3 reads CASSDGTTSGNEQFF. The CDR3 DNA reads TGTGCCAGCAGCGATGGGACTACCAGTGGGAATGAGCAGTTCTTC.

The gene calls are TRBV5-1 and TRBJ2-3, with 7 bases fitting TRBD1. The CDR3 extends over 14 amino acids. With V trimmed by 7 bases and J by 3 bases, 8 bases remained unmatched. In germline, CDR1 is SGHRS, CDR2 YFSETQ. CDR3 coding DNA: TGCGCCAGCCGAGGGGGCGCGAAGACAGATACGCAGTATTTT. Amino acids: CASRGGAKTDTQYF.

In this sample, this clone turned up once. V gene TRBV5-1 combines with J gene TRBJ2-1; perhaps TRBD1 as D (6 bases). V shed 3 bases and J shed 5 bases, with 12 bases lying between them. This CDR3 contains 14 residues. Germline V lookup: CDR1 SGHRS, CDR2 YFSETQ. CDR3 loop: CASSSPGHHNEQFF. The CDR3, as DNA: TGCGCCAGCAGCTCACCGGGACATCACAATGAGCAGTTCTTC.